This TCR beta chain was sequenced in a study of cytomegalovirus exposure and HLA in healthy donors. Turning to the study itself: Early on, a data release was issued that held some 91 million unique TCRs from HLA-typed donors. Study-level points and caveats: A few of the chains that were CMV-associated were confirmed in vitro to be specific for CMV antigens. Immune exposure data for these donors was limited to CMV serostatus. With high specificity and sensitivity, the classifier reportedly diagnosed cytomegalovirus status.

PCR used 60 Vbeta primers and 13 Jbeta primers. The assay was immunoSEQ multiplex PCR, and TCRdb's table has in-frame clones only and misses some. The table includes 100,000 to 150,000 clones, 75% to 90% detected once. The ends lost 0 bases at V and 3 bases at J; junction bases unmatched: 4. Germline CDR1 reads SGHNT; CDR2 reads YYREEE (reference sequence). There are 15 residues in the CDR3. Concerning this clone itself: Its antigen remains unidentified.

This clonotype was sampled from a man aged 35 to 55 in good health and CMV-seronegative. The sample consisted of PBMCs. The chain links TRBV5-4 to TRBJ2-7, with 9 positions matching TRBD2. The CDR3 DNA reads as TGTGCCAGCAGCTTGGATGCGGGGGGGGACTACGAGCAGTACTTC. Its translation is CASSLDAGGDYEQYF.